The 18 T cell receptor beta chains listed next were all sequenced from one sample in a study of shared clonotypes between healthy human individuals. The assay was immunoSEQ multiplex PCR, and TCRdb's table has in-frame clones only and misses some. Counted here are about 1 million clones, approximately 68% occurring once; the ten biggest clones make up about 1.5%. The sample was memory CD4+ T cells sorted from blood. Regarding subset: CD45RA-negative fraction. Source of these receptors: a man younger than 35 in good health.

The rearrangement links TRBV19 to TRBJ2-5, with D perhaps TRBD1 (6 bases). Between the trimmed V and J ends, which lost 5 bases and 3 bases, there was a span of 16 bases. CDR1 and CDR2 (germline): LNHDA, SQIVND (reference sequence). The CDR3 totals 15 residues. As DNA, the CDR3 is TGTGCCAGTAGTCTCCTTTACGCAGGGGAAGAGACCCAGTACTTC. As protein: CASSLLYAGEETQYF.

The V call is TRBV6-6, the J call TRBJ1-6, with D unresolved. Between the trimmed V and J ends, which lost 6 bases and 8 bases, there was a span of 8 bases. This CDR3 comprises 12 residues. Germline V lookup: CDR1 MNHNY, CDR2 SVGAGI (reference sequence). The CDR3 DNA follows: TGTGCCAGCAGCTTCCTATATTCACCCCTCCACTTT. Translation gives CASSFLYSPLHF.

The chain combines TRBV29-1 with TRBJ1-1; TRBD1 matches 10 bases. The CDR3 sequence is 13 residues long. CDR1 is SQVTM and CDR2 is ANQGSEA in the germline V gene. V lost 8 bases and J lost 1; bases outside the gene matches: 4. The CDR3 bases are TGCAGCACTCGACAGGGGGCGAACACTGAAGCTTTCTTT. It codes for CSTRQGANTEAFF.

The chain links TRBV19 to TRBJ1-2; TRBD1 is a possible D gene (5 bases). This CDR3 contains 12 residues. CDR1 and CDR2 (germline): LNHDA, SQIVND (reference sequence). Trimming pared 9 bases from V and 7 bases from J, leaving 15 bases between. The CDR3 loop is CASGRVGTGYTF. The CDR3, as DNA: TGTGCCAGCGGGAGGGTAGGGACTGGCTACACCTTC.

The rearrangement joins TRBV30 to TRBJ2-7; TRBD2 might be the D (7 bases). V shed 0 bases and J shed 13 bases, with 13 bases lying between them. The CDR3 consists of 11 residues. The germline CDR1 and CDR2 sequences are GTSNPN and SVGIG (reference sequence). CDR3 nucleotides: TGTGCCTGGAGTGTACGGGGGGACACCTACTTC. This gives the protein CAWSVRGDTYF.

V gene TRBV5-1 combines with J gene TRBJ2-7; D is perhaps TRBD2 (5 bases). Trimming stripped 4 bases from V and 2 bases from J, with 13 bases between. Germline-derived CDR1 and CDR2 are SGHRS and YFSETQ. The CDR3 is made up of 14 amino acids. For the CDR3, the DNA is TGCGCCAGCAGCCCGGGAACAAAAACCTACGAGCAGTACTTC. Its translation is CASSPGTKTYEQYF.

This chain joins TRBV2 and TRBJ2-7, with a possible D match to TRBD1 (6 bases). With 6 bases removed from V and 2 bases from J, the gap between germline ends came to 11 bases. The CDR3 runs to 13 residues. Germline CDR1 and CDR2: SNHLY and FYNNEI. CDR3 in DNA: TGTGCCAGCAGCCGACAGGAAACCTACGAGCAGTACTTC. Its translation is CASSRQETYEQYF.

The rearrangement joins TRBV5-6 to TRBJ2-2; D unclear. This CDR3 region has 14 residues. V dropped 2 bases and J dropped 6 bases, with 11 bases sitting between them. Germline lookup yields CDR1 SGHDT and CDR2 YYEEEE. Written as DNA, the CDR3 is TGTGCCAGCAGCTTATCTCTATGGGCCGGGGAGCTGTTTTTT. It yields the protein CASSLSLWAGELFF.

In DNA form, the CDR3 reads TGTGCCAGCAGTCAAGGGGGGTTGGGTGAAAAACTGTTTTTT. As protein: CASSQGGLGEKLFF. This rearrangement joins TRBV6-5 to TRBJ1-4; D possibly corresponds to TRBD1 (6 bases). Germline assignment: CDR1 MNHEY and CDR2 SVGAGI. This CDR3 comprises 14 residues. V was cut by 5 bases and J by 7 bases, with 14 bases left in between.

The V gene is TRBV5-4, the J gene TRBJ1-2, with D perhaps TRBD1 (5 bases). This CDR3 region has 13 residues. Trimming took 0 bases from V and 7 from J, leaving 10 bases between them. The germline gives CDR1 SGHNT, CDR2 YYREEE (reference sequence). The CDR3 spells CASSLETEGGYTF. As DNA, the CDR3 is TGTGCCAGCAGCTTGGAGACAGAGGGTGGCTACACCTTC.

V and J are TRBV28 and TRBJ1-5, with 7 nucleotides matching TRBD1. V shed 7 bases, J shed 5 bases, and the junction held 2 bases outside the gene matches. This CDR3 region has 12 residues. Per germline, CDR1 MDHEN and CDR2 SYDVKM. CDR3 sequence (DNA): TGTGCCAGCAATACAGGGGATCAGCCCCAGCATTTT. This codes for CASNTGDQPQHF.

The chain carries TRBV6-5 and TRBJ2-2; tentatively, D is TRBD2 (6 bases). The V end was cut by 4 bases, the J end by 6 bases, with 9 bases between. CDR1 is MNHEY and CDR2 is SVGAGI in the germline V gene. The CDR3 runs 13 residues. This CDR3 is CASSSRLAGELFF. In DNA, the CDR3 is TGTGCCAGCAGTTCTCGACTAGCCGGGGAGCTGTTTTTT.

J is TRBJ1-6 and V is TRBV5-8, with D possibly TRBD1 on 5 matching bases. The V and J ends lost 1 base and 5 bases respectively, with 13 bases between them. The CDR3 spans 16 residues. Germline V gene sequence: CDR1 SGHTS, CDR2 YDEGEE. DNA of the CDR3: TGTGCCAGCAGCTTGTACCGACAGTCTAATAATTCACCCCTCCACTTT. It codes for CASSLYRQSNNSPLHF.

This sequence joins TRBV6-1 and TRBJ1-4; possibly TRBD1 for D (5 bases). The germline gives CDR1 MNHNS, CDR2 SASEGT. V was pared by 6 bases and J by 11 bases, with 16 bases between. There are 13 residues in the CDR3. CDR3 amino acids: CASSVQGIGKLFF. In nucleotides, the CDR3 is TGTGCCAGCAGCGTCCAGGGCATTGGGAAACTGTTTTTT.

The CDR3 coding sequence is TGCAGCGTTGACGGACAGGGCTACGAGCAGTACTTC. It codes for CSVDGQGYEQYF. The V gene is TRBV29-1, the J gene TRBJ2-7; 8 nucleotides agree with TRBD1. This CDR3 comprises 12 residues. The germline V gene has CDR1 SQVTM and CDR2 ANQGSEA. V shed 3 bases, J shed 3 bases, and the junction held 1 base outside the gene matches.

This clone was detected once. An end of the junction differs from the germline gene, which may be a read error. The chain recombines TRBV11-3 with TRBJ2-5, with 7 bases aligning to TRBD1. From germline, CDR1 is SGHNT and CDR2 YENEEA. This CDR3 spans 14 amino acids. The CDR3 nucleotides are TGTGCCAGCAGCCTAGACAGGGATCAAGAGACCCAGTACTTC. It translates to CASSLDRDQETQYF.

This clone was observed a single time. CDR3 nucleotide sequence: TGTGCCAGCAGCTTTAATGGGGTACAAGAGACCCAGTACTTC. This codes for CASSFNGVQETQYF. This chain links TRBV11-2 with TRBJ2-5; D gene unclear. This CDR3 is built from 14 residues. The germline gives CDR1 SGHAT, CDR2 FQNNGV. V lost 3 bases and J lost 2, with 10 bases in between.

This clone was seen only once. The V gene is TRBV6-1, the J gene TRBJ2-1; 8 bases agree with TRBD1. Germline CDR1 MNHNS, CDR2 SASEGT. There are 15 residues in the CDR3. V lost 6 bases and J lost 2; bases outside the gene matches: 6. CDR3 residues: CASRIDRGPYNEQFF. DNA of the CDR3: TGTGCCAGCAGAATCGACAGGGGTCCCTACAATGAGCAGTTCTTC.